The rows below give T cell receptor beta chains drawn from one sample of a study of cytomegalovirus exposure and HLA in healthy donors. Assay: immunoSEQ multiplex PCR; the TCRdb copy retains only in-frame clones and omits some. The sample includes 150,000 or so clones, around three fifths of them seen just once. The specimen sequenced was PBMCs. The origin of the receptors is a woman younger than 45 in good health and CMV-seropositive. CDR3s include the opening cysteine and the closing phenylalanine or tryptophan. D genes are given only for firm matches. A row's size may be missing; if present it is once, few, many or a size class.

d_call clone_size j_call v_call cdr3_length cdr3_aa cdr3_nt
- - TRBJ1-2 TRBV28 13 CASSVPGEGGYTF TGTGCCAGCAGTGTTCCGGGGGAGGGGGGCTACACCTTC
- - TRBJ1-6 TRBV11-2 16 CASSLDLAGNRSPLHF TGTGCCAGCAGCTTAGATCTGGCAGGGAATCGTTCACCCCTCCACTTT
- - TRBJ2-1 TRBV28 15 CASIGLSRSYNEQFF TGTGCCAGTATCGGACTTTCCCGCTCCTACAATGAGCAGTTCTTC
TRBD1 - TRBJ2-3 TRBV12-5 15 CASAVDRMSTDTQYF TGTGCTAGTGCCGTGGACAGGATGAGCACAGATACGCAGTATTTT
- - TRBJ1-2 TRBV5-1 12 CASSLDSYGYTF TGCGCCAGCAGTTTGGACAGCTATGGCTACACCTTC
- - TRBJ1-4 TRBV5-5 15 CASSLAGAGSEKLFF TGTGCCAGCAGCTTGGCTGGGGCAGGTAGTGAAAAACTGTTTTTT
TRBD1 - TRBJ2-3 TRBV5-1 15 CASSTRQGVTDTQYF TGCGCCAGCAGCACCCGACAGGGAGTCACAGATACGCAGTATTTT
- - TRBJ1-3 TRBV28 14 CASIEGGYRNTIYF TGTGCCAGCATTGAGGGGGGGTATAGAAACACCATATATTTT
TRBD1 - TRBJ1-2 TRBV5-1 17 CASSAGTGDDQFYGYTF TGCGCCAGCAGCGCAGGGACAGGGGACGACCAATTCTATGGCTACACCTTC
TRBD1 - TRBJ2-7 TRBV9 14 CASSAGTGFYEQYF TGTGCCAGCAGCGCCGGGACAGGGTTCTACGAGCAGTACTTC
TRBD2 - TRBJ2-7 TRBV9 15 CASSVGGGSKYEQYF TGTGCCAGCAGCGTAGGGGGCGGGAGTAAATACGAGCAGTACTTC
TRBD2 - TRBJ2-7 TRBV4-1 15 CASSQGLAGVYEQYF TGCGCCAGCAGCCAGGGACTAGCGGGAGTCTACGAGCAGTACTTC
TRBD2 - TRBJ2-3 TRBV2 16 CASSGGWLAGEDTQYF TGTGCCAGCAGCGGCGGGTGGCTAGCGGGGGAGGATACGCAGTATTTT
- - TRBJ2-7 TRBV10-2 14 CASAPSSGNYEQYF TGCGCCAGCGCCCCTAGTAGCGGAAACTACGAGCAGTACTTC
TRBD2 - TRBJ2-1 TRBV15 15 CATSRGGSGENEQFF TGTGCCACCAGCAGAGGAGGTAGCGGGGAGAATGAGCAGTTCTTC
TRBD2 - TRBJ2-3 TRBV6-4 15 CASSGTSGSPSTQYF TGTGCCAGCAGCGGGACTAGCGGGAGTCCGAGCACGCAGTATTTT
TRBD2 - TRBJ2-7 TRBV2 14 CASLAGRGSYEQYF TGTGCCAGCTTAGCGGGGAGGGGCTCCTACGAGCAGTACTTC
- - TRBJ2-1 TRBV28 12 CAVLNRFNEQFF TGTGCCGTATTGAATCGGTTCAATGAGCAGTTCTTC
TRBD1 - TRBJ2-1 TRBV5-6 14 CASSSGQLYNEQFF TGTGCCAGCAGCTCGGGACAGCTATACAATGAGCAGTTCTTC
- - TRBJ1-1 TRBV7-6 12 CASSRGEAEAFF TGTGCCAGCAGCCGGGGAGAGGCTGAAGCTTTCTTT
TRBD1 - TRBJ2-7 TRBV7-9 15 CASSLAWQGVHEQYF TGTGCCAGCAGCTTAGCTTGGCAGGGGGTCCACGAGCAGTACTTC
TRBD2 - TRBJ2-1 TRBV10-3 15 CAIMSSGSTYNEQFF TGTGCCATCATGTCTAGCGGAAGCACCTACAATGAGCAGTTCTTC
TRBD1 few TRBJ1-1 TRBV7-2 14 CASSFFPGQGWAFF TGTGCCAGCAGCTTTTTCCCGGGACAGGGGTGGGCTTTCTTT
- - TRBJ2-7 TRBV7-8 15 CASSPRDIGAYEQYF TGTGCCAGCAGCCCCCGGGACATCGGAGCCTACGAGCAGTACTTC
TRBD1 - TRBJ2-7 TRBV5-1 14 CASSTGQGLYEQYF TGCGCCAGCAGCACGGGACAGGGGCTCTACGAGCAGTACTTC
- - TRBJ2-1 TRBV30 14 CAWSLGGGYNEQFF TGTGCCTGGAGTCTCGGGGGTGGGTACAATGAGCAGTTCTTC
TRBD1 few TRBJ2-7 TRBV15 14 CATSIGDRVLEQYF TGTGCCACCAGCATCGGGGACAGGGTTTTGGAGCAGTACTTC
- - TRBJ1-2 TRBV10-3 13 CAIQRAGRYGYTF TGTGCCATCCAACGGGCCGGGAGGTATGGCTACACCTTC
- - TRBJ2-7 TRBV30 14 CAWSVQGGGFERYF TGTGCCTGGAGTGTACAAGGTGGCGGATTCGAGCGGTACTTC
TRBD2 once TRBJ2-3 TRBV19 16 CASSRRTSGVTDTQYF TGTGCCAGTAGTCGCAGGACTAGCGGGGTAACAGATACGCAGTATTTT
TRBD1 - TRBJ1-2 TRBV30 15 CAWSGESQGAPGYTF TGTGCCTGGAGTGGAGAGTCGCAGGGGGCGCCTGGCTACACCTTC
- - TRBJ1-1 TRBV6-5 13 CASSYTGTTEAFF TGTGCCAGCAGTTATACGGGAACCACTGAAGCTTTCTTT
- few TRBJ1-2 TRBV28 11 CASSPGDSYTF TGTGCCAGCAGTCCAGGTGATTCCTACACCTTC
TRBD1 few TRBJ1-1 TRBV6-5 12 CASSSQTGEAFF TGTGCCAGCAGCTCTCAGACAGGGGAAGCTTTCTTT
- - TRBJ2-3 TRBV11-3 12 CASSLSADTQYF TGTGCCAGCAGCCTGAGCGCAGATACGCAGTATTTT
- - TRBJ2-3 TRBV13 16 CASSSLFGSGTDTQYF TGTGCCAGCAGCTCCCTCTTCGGGAGTGGCACAGATACGCAGTATTTT
TRBD1 - TRBJ1-4 TRBV18 14 CASSRQGSNEKLFF TGTGCCAGCTCGCGACAGGGTTCTAATGAAAAACTGTTTTTT
- - TRBJ2-1 TRBV7-9 13 CASSLGGGREQFF TGTGCCAGCAGCTTAGGTGGGGGCAGAGAGCAGTTCTTC
TRBD2 - TRBJ2-3 TRBV11-2 14 CASSFGLGTDTQYF TGTGCCAGCAGCTTCGGACTAGGAACAGATACGCAGTATTTT
TRBD1 - TRBJ2-3 TRBV10-3 16 CAISEGTGKRTDTQYF TGTGCCATCAGCGAAGGGACAGGCAAACGCACAGATACGCAGTATTTT
TRBD2 few TRBJ2-7 TRBV30 14 CAWRASGSPNEQYF TGTGCCTGGAGAGCTAGCGGGAGTCCCAACGAGCAGTACTTC
- once TRBJ2-1 TRBV28 15 CASSFPFLSYNEQFF TGTGCCAGCAGTTTCCCGTTCCTCTCCTACAATGAGCAGTTCTTC
TRBD2 - TRBJ2-7 TRBV5-4 17 CASSSGGWADSRYEQYF TGTGCCAGCAGCTCGGGGGGATGGGCTGACTCTCGCTACGAGCAGTACTTC
- - TRBJ2-3 TRBV9 14 CASSVETSTDTQYF TGTGCCAGCAGCGTAGAAACTAGCACAGATACGCAGTATTTT
- - TRBJ2-7 TRBV18 14 CASSPGTSSYEQYF TGTGCCAGCTCACCGGGCACAAGCTCCTACGAGCAGTACTTC
- - TRBJ2-1 TRBV6-1 13 CASKPYRNNEQFF TGTGCCAGCAAACCCTACAGGAACAATGAGCAGTTCTTC
- - TRBJ1-1 TRBV28 13 CASRNTGNTEAFF TGTGCCAGCAGGAACACAGGGAACACTGAAGCTTTCTTT
- - TRBJ2-7 TRBV30 14 CAWSLPSKPYEQYF TGTGCCTGGAGTCTGCCATCAAAGCCCTACGAGCAGTACTTC
- - TRBJ2-6 TRBV5-8 18 CASSTLRASTSGANVLTF TGTGCCAGCAGCACCCTCAGGGCATCGACCTCTGGGGCCAACGTCCTGACTTTC
TRBD1 - TRBJ2-7 TRBV5-1 18 CASSLAPRGQLTSYEQYF TGCGCCAGCAGCTTGGCCCCGAGGGGGCAGTTAACTTCCTACGAGCAGTACTTC
TRBD1 - TRBJ1-1 TRBV5-6 16 CASSLVRTGAMAEAFF TGTGCCAGCAGCTTGGTGCGCACAGGGGCCATGGCCGAAGCTTTCTTT
TRBD1 - TRBJ1-2 TRBV5-6 11 CASSYRDSNTF TGTGCCAGCAGCTATCGGGACAGCAACACCTTC
- - TRBJ2-7 TRBV2 11 CASRVTIEQYF TGTGCCAGCAGGGTGACTATCGAGCAGTACTTC
- few TRBJ1-5 TRBV28 15 CASRLGRAVNQPQHF TGTGCCAGCAGACTCGGCCGAGCGGTCAATCAGCCCCAGCATTTT
TRBD1 - TRBJ1-2 TRBV6-1 15 CASRTGQRAGEGYTF TGTGCCAGCAGGACGGGACAGAGGGCTGGGGAAGGCTACACCTTC
TRBD1 once TRBJ2-7 TRBV28 13 CASRNPGTGEQYF TGTGCCAGTCGTAACCCTGGGACAGGCGAGCAGTACTTC
TRBD1 - TRBJ1-6 TRBV19 15 CASSGGTGFRSPLHF TGTGCCAGTAGTGGCGGGACAGGGTTTCGATCACCCCTCCACTTT